These 9 T cell receptor beta chains were sequenced from one sample in a study of blood T cell repertoires in COVID-19. Data came from immunoSEQ multiplex PCR; TCRdb stores just in-frame clones and leaves some out. The repertoire has around 250,000 clones, approximately 84% of them found once; the top ten carry just over 6.5%. Specimen: PBMCs or T cells enriched from blood (not recorded which). Receptors originate from a woman aged 50 to 65 who had been exposed to COVID-19.

The chain uses TRBV7-3 and TRBJ2-3; D perhaps matches TRBD1 (6 bases). Germline CDR1 SGHTA, CDR2 FQGTGA. Trimming pared 6 bases from V and 9 bases from J, leaving 16 bases between. The CDR3 length is 13 residues. The CDR3 sequence: CASSPQRQETQYF. As DNA, the CDR3 is TGTGCCAGCAGTCCCCAACGACAGGAAACGCAGTATTTT.

The V gene is TRBV3-1 (or the pseudogene TRBV3-2), the J gene TRBJ1-2, with D uncertain. Germline V gene lookup returns CDR1 LGHDT and CDR2 YNNKEL (reference sequence). V lost 4 bases and J lost 8, with 14 bases in between. The CDR3 extends over 13 amino acids. CDR3 protein: CASSRRRTMGYTF. DNA of the CDR3: TGTGCCAGCAGCCGGCGGAGGACCATGGGCTACACCTTC.

The chain combines TRBV2 with TRBJ1-4; the match to TRBD1 covers 10 bases. CDR3 length equals 15 residues. J gave up 3 bases and V 6 bases, and 4 bases lay outside the gene matches. Germline V gives CDR1 SNHLY, CDR2 FYNNEI. In DNA form, the CDR3 reads TGTGCCAGCAGGCGGGACAGGGGACCTAATGAAAAACTGTTTTTT. Translated: CASRRDRGPNEKLFF. Full variable domain (missing parts from reference TRBV2 and TRBJ1-4): EPEVTQTPSHQVTQMGQEVILRCVPISNHLYFYWYRQILGQKVEFLVSFYNNEISEKSEIFDDQFSVERPDGSNFTLKIRSTKLEDSAMYFCASRRDRGPNEKLFFGSGTQLSVL.

The chain couples TRBV6-5 to TRBJ2-1, with 10 bases identical to TRBD1. Germline assignment: CDR1 MNHEY and CDR2 SVGAGI. The CDR3 length is 14 residues. V shed 7 bases and J 5 bases; nucleotides not matched to a gene: 5. The CDR3 coding sequence is TGTGCCAGCACACCGGACAGGGGGGACAATGAGCAGTTCTTC. Translated, it gives CASTPDRGDNEQFF.

The chain recombines TRBV7-3 with TRBJ1-2, with a possible D match to TRBD1 (5 bases). Trimming removed 5 bases from V and 2 bases from J, with 12 bases in between. The CDR3 runs to 14 residues. Germline loops: CDR1 SGHTA, CDR2 FQGTGA. DNA for the CDR3: TGTGCCAGCAGCCCCGGGGAGGGGAACTATGGCTACACCTTC. It codes for CASSPGEGNYGYTF.

The chain has TRBV11-2 and TRBJ2-3; 8 bases align to TRBD2. Per the germline V gene, CDR1 is SGHAT and CDR2 is FQNNGV. V lost 4 bases, J lost 6 bases, and 9 bases stayed unmatched. The CDR3 has 15 amino acids. Here the CDR3 reads CASSSSGGRGDTQYF. The CDR3 region has the DNA TGTGCCAGCAGCTCCAGCGGGGGTCGGGGGGATACGCAGTATTTT.

The chain uses TRBV15 and TRBJ1-5; D is unclear. The CDR3 totals 12 residues. Trimming shortened V by 0 bases and J by 7 bases, and 4 bases separated the two germline ends. From germline, CDR1 is LNHNV and CDR2 YYDKDF (reference sequence). CDR3 amino acids: CATSRERQPQHF. DNA of the CDR3: TGTGCCACCAGCAGAGAACGGCAGCCCCAGCATTTT.

The chain joins TRBV7-9 to TRBJ1-1; 9 nucleotides align to TRBD1. The CDR3 spans 13 residues. The V segment lost 4 bases and the J segment 4 bases; nucleotides outside the gene matches: 1. CDR1 and CDR2 from the germline V gene are SEHNR and FQNEAQ (reference sequence). CDR3 protein: CASSWGQGTEAFF. CDR3 coding DNA: TGTGCCAGCAGCTGGGGACAGGGCACTGAAGCTTTCTTT.

The V and J genes are TRBV12-3 or TRBV12-4 and TRBJ1-2; TRBD1 matches 7 bases. Trimming at V came to 10 bases and at J to 2 bases, leaving 7 bases not matched to a gene. This CDR3 is built from 13 residues. In DNA form, the CDR3 reads TGTGCCACAGGGGGAACCCCCAACTATGGCTACACCTTC. It is translated as CATGGTPNYGYTF.